The 15 T cell receptor beta chains below were found in one sample sequenced in a study of shared clonotypes between healthy human individuals. TCRdb's table, derived via immunoSEQ multiplex PCR, lists solely in-frame clones and lacks some. The table shows about 1.5 million clones, with around 98% occurring only once. The sample was naive CD4+ T cells sorted from blood. The subset was: CD45RA+ positively selected. These receptors all stem from a man younger than 40 in good health.

The chain employs TRBV5-4 and TRBJ2-5; D is possibly TRBD1 (6 bases). V was shortened by 3 bases and J by 9 bases, with 21 bases between the two germline ends. The germline CDR1 and CDR2 sequences are SGHNT and YYREEE (reference sequence). The CDR3 sequence is 15 residues long. The CDR3 DNA follows: TGTGCCAGCAGCTCGGTAGGGGGTCCCGGCCGGTCCCAGTACTTC. It translates to CASSSVGGPGRSQYF. Based on the CDR3 plus reference TRBV5-4 and TRBJ2-5, the full variable domain is ETGVTQSPTHLIKTRGQQVTLRCSSQSGHNTVSWYQQALGQGPQFIFQYYREEENGRGNFPPRFSGLQFPNYSSELNVNALELDDSALYLCASSSVGGPGRSQYFGPGTRLLVL.

Concerning this clone itself: The sample has other DNA sequences that encode this CDR3 too. The genes are TRBV7-2 and TRBJ2-7; D might be TRBD1 (5 bases). Germline V gene data show CDR1 as SGHTA and CDR2 as FQGNSA. The CDR3 runs 13 residues. V was clipped by 1 base and J by 4 bases, with 8 bases between them. Written as DNA, the CDR3 is TGTGCCAGCAGCTTAGGGGCAGGGTACGAGCAGTACTTC. Its translation: CASSLGAGYEQYF.

This chain links TRBV11-2 with TRBJ2-7, with 8 bases fitting TRBD1. V shed 2 bases, J shed 5 bases, and the junction held 8 bases outside the gene matches. Germline V gives CDR1 SGHAT, CDR2 FQNNGV. CDR3 length: 15 residues. The CDR3 here is CASSLIQGVFHEQYF. The CDR3 DNA is TGTGCCAGCAGCTTAATACAGGGGGTCTTCCACGAGCAGTACTTC.

The chain joins TRBV7-2 to TRBJ1-2; D uncertain. CDR3 length: 18 residues. Trimming pared 3 bases from V and 0 bases from J, leaving 20 bases between. Germline-derived CDR1 and CDR2 are SGHTA and FQGNSA. The CDR3 sequence is CASSLAGVGAFSNYGYTF. The CDR3 region has the DNA TGTGCCAGCAGCTTGGCAGGAGTAGGAGCCTTCTCTAACTATGGCTACACCTTC.

This chain connects TRBV28 to TRBJ2-7; 8 bases are a match to TRBD1. Per the germline V gene, CDR1 is MDHEN and CDR2 is SYDVKM. CDR3 length: 14 amino acids. Trimming took 6 bases from V and 0 from J; bases not matched to a gene: 4. CDR3 sequence (DNA): TGTGCCAGCAGAACAGACAGGGGCTCCTACGAGCAGTACTTC. This codes for CASRTDRGSYEQYF.

This chain connects TRBV4-2 to TRBJ1-1; 9 bases are shared with TRBD1. This CDR3 is built from 15 residues. The germline V gene encodes CDR1 LGHNA and CDR2 YNFKEQ. Trimming cost V 8 bases and J 7 bases; bases outside gene matches: 14. The CDR3 protein is CASVPGTGSLLEAFF. CDR3 sequence (DNA): TGTGCCAGCGTTCCCGGGACAGGGTCATTGCTTGAAGCTTTCTTT.

This chain uses TRBV14 with TRBJ2-2, with D unclear. The germline V gene encodes CDR1 SGHDN and CDR2 FVKESK. The CDR3 length is 16 residues. Trimming took off 5 bases at V and 2 bases at J, with 15 bases between the two ends. The CDR3 coding sequence is TGTGCCAGCAGCTCCCTTGCCGACGATAACACCGGGGAGCTGTTTTTT. It codes for CASSSLADDNTGELFF.

The chain has TRBV10-2 and TRBJ1-2, with D perhaps matching TRBD1 (5 bases). Trimming took 7 bases from V and 0 from J, leaving 15 bases between them. CDR3 length equals 15 residues. Germline CDR1 reads WSHSY; CDR2 reads SAAADI. The CDR3: CASTPNGAANYGYTF. The CDR3 region has the DNA TGCGCCAGCACCCCAAATGGGGCAGCTAACTATGGCTACACCTTC.

In this sample, this clone turned up once. V is TRBV27 and J is TRBJ2-3; D might be TRBD2 (7 bases). Germline loops: CDR1 MNHEY, CDR2 SMNVEV (reference sequence). The CDR3 totals 17 residues. The germline V and J ends were trimmed by 3 bases and 1 base, with 17 bases remaining between them. The CDR3 sequence: CASSFRGSGGGTDTQYF. CDR3 DNA: TGTGCCAGCAGTTTCCGCGGGTCGGGGGGCGGCACAGATACGCAGTATTTT.

With regard to this clone: Other DNA sequences of this sample code for an identical CDR3. In nucleotides, the CDR3 is TGTGCCAGCAGCAGGGGTGGCGAGCAGTACTTC. It encodes CASSRGGEQYF. The chain combines TRBV5-4 with TRBJ2-7; weak D call: TRBD1 (5 bases). This CDR3 is 11 amino acids long. Germline CDR1 and CDR2: SGHNT and YYREEE (reference sequence). V was clipped by 4 bases and J by 6 bases, with 8 bases between them. Full variable domain (outside the CDR3, taken from reference TRBV5-4 and TRBJ2-7): ETGVTQSPTHLIKTRGQQVTLRCSSQSGHNTVSWYQQALGQGPQFIFQYYREEENGRGNFPPRFSGLQFPNYSSELNVNALELDDSALYLCASSRGGEQYFGPGTRLTVT.

This clone was seen a single time. This rearrangement joins TRBV5-5 to TRBJ2-3; a weak D match, TRBD1 (6 bases). The CDR3 spans 12 residues. CDR1 is SGHKS, CDR2 YYEKEE, per germline (reference sequence). The V end lost 0 bases, the J end lost 14 bases, and 13 bases lay between the germline ends. The CDR3 region is CASSLDWDIPYF. The CDR3 region has the DNA TGTGCCAGCAGCTTGGACTGGGACATTCCGTATTTT.

The chain is built from TRBV11-2 and TRBJ2-7; tentatively, D is TRBD1 (6 bases). The CDR3 loop spans 14 amino acids. Trimming removed 6 bases at V and 2 bases at J, with 14 bases between. The germline V gene has CDR1 SGHAT and CDR2 FQNNGV. The chain's CDR3 is CASRYSRGTYEQYF. As DNA, the CDR3 is TGTGCCAGCAGATACTCTAGGGGGACCTACGAGCAGTACTTC.

For this clone: Different DNA sequences within this sample yield the same CDR3. The gene calls are TRBV6-1 and TRBJ2-7; the D gene is possibly TRBD1 (6 bases). CDR1 and CDR2 (germline): MNHNS, SASEGT. With 6 bases removed from V and 1 base from J, the gap between germline ends came to 7 bases. There are 12 residues in the CDR3. CDR3 in DNA: TGTGCCAGCAGACAGGGTTCCTACGAGCAGTACTTC. The encoded protein is CASRQGSYEQYF.

This clone is a singleton in its sample. This chain connects TRBV7-8 to TRBJ2-3; tentatively, D is TRBD2 (6 bases). V was cut by 2 bases and J by 0 bases, with 21 bases left in between. The CDR3 length is 19 residues. Germline V gene sequence: CDR1 SGHVS, CDR2 FQNEAQ. CDR3 residues: CASSLRAGPPITSTDTQYF. The CDR3 DNA reads as TGTGCCAGCAGCTTACGGGCGGGACCACCCATAACAAGCACAGATACGCAGTATTTT.

The chain uses TRBV5-6 and TRBJ1-5; TRBD1 might be the D (5 bases). Between the trimmed V and J ends, which lost 1 base and 2 bases, there was a span of 10 bases. The CDR3 is 15 amino acids. CDR1 is SGHDT and CDR2 is YYEEEE in the germline V gene. This CDR3 reads CASSLRQGGNQPQHF. In nucleotides, the CDR3 is TGTGCCAGCAGCTTGAGGCAGGGCGGCAATCAGCCCCAGCATTTT.